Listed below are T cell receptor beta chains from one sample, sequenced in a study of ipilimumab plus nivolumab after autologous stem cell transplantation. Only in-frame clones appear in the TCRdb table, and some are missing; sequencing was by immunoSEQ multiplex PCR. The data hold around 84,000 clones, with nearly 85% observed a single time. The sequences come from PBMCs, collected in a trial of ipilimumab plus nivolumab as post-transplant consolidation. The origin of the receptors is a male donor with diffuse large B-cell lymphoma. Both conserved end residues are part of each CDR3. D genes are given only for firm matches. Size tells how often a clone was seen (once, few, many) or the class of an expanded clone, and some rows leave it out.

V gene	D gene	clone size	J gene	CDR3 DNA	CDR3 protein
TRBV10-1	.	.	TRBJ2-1	TGCGCCAGCAGTGAGTCAGGGGCATCCAATGAGCAGTTCTTC	CASSESGASNEQFF
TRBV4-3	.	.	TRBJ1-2	TGCGCCAGCAGCCAAGGGGTCTCGAACAGCCCAACTAACTATGGCTACACCTTC	CASSQGVSNSPTNYGYTF
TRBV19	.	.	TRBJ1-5	TGTGCCAGTAGTATAGATCGTGTTGGGCCCCAGCATTTT	CASSIDRVGPQHF
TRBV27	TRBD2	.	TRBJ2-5	TGTGCCAGCAGTGCCGGGCTAGCGGGGGGGCTCTGGCAAGAGACCCAGTACTTC	CASSAGLAGGLWQETQYF
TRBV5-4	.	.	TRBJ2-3	TGTGCCAGCAGCCCCCCGGGCCGGCCTAACACGCAGTATTTT	CASSPPGRPNTQYF
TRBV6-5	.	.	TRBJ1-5	TGTGCCAGCAGGTACAGACAGTATAGCAATCAGCCCCAGCATTTT	CASRYRQYSNQPQHF
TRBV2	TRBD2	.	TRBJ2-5	TGTGCCAGCAGGTGGGGGGGACCCCAAACCCAAGAGACCCAGTACTTC	CASRWGGPQTQETQYF
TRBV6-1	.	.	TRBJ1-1	TGTGCCAGCAGGGGGGCCGTGAACACTGAAGCTTTCTTT	CASRGAVNTEAFF
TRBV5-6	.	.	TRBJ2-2	TGTGCCAGCAATGGAGGGGGTCCGAACACCGGGGAGCTGTTTTTT	CASNGGGPNTGELFF
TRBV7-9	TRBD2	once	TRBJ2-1	TGTGCCAGCAGCTCCGGGGGGTACAATGAGCAGTTCTTC	CASSSGGYNEQFF
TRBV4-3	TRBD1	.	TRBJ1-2	TGCGCCAGCAGCCAAGACTTAGACAGGGCCTATGGCTACACCTTC	CASSQDLDRAYGYTF
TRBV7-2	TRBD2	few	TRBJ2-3	TGTGCCAGCAGTGTAGCGCGGGGGGGCCCTAGAGATACGCAGTATTTT	CASSVARGGPRDTQYF
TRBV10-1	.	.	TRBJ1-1	TGCGCCAACCAGGACAGGAACACTGAAGCTTTCTTT	CANQDRNTEAFF
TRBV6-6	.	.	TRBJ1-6	TGTGCCAGCAGCCAACAGGACCTTGGATCACCCCTCCACTTT	CASSQQDLGSPLHF
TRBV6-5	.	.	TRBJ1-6	TGTGCCAGCAGGCTTTTATCCTATAATTCACCCCTCCACTTT	CASRLLSYNSPLHF
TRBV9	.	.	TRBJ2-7	TGTGCCAGCAGCGTAGCTACGGGGGGCCCTTACGAGCAGTACTTC	CASSVATGGPYEQYF
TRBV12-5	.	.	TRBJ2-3	TGTGCTAGTGCCCTGGGAGATACGCAGTATTTT	CASALGDTQYF
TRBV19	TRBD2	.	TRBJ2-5	TGTGCCAGTAGTTCCGGGGGGGCGTGGGAGACCCAGTACTTC	CASSSGGAWETQYF
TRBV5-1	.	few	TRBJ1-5	TGCGCCAGCAGGTGGGGGGCCGGTCAGCCCCAGCATTTT	CASRWGAGQPQHF
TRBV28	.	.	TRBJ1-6	TGTGCCAGCACGCGGGACACCAGCCCCCTCCACTTT	CASTRDTSPLHF
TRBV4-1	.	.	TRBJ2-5	TGCGCCAGCAGCCAAGTCCCAATGTGGCAGGGCGGAGAGACCCAGTACTTC	CASSQVPMWQGGETQYF
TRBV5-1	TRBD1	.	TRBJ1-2	TGCGCCAGCAGCCCGGGACAGGGGGCAAACTATGGCTACACCTTC	CASSPGQGANYGYTF